This T cell receptor beta chain is drawn from a study of shared clonotypes between healthy human individuals. V gave up 2 bases and J gave up 6 bases, with 12 bases separating them. The CDR3 totals 14 residues. The germline V gene encodes CDR1 SGHTS and CDR2 YDEGEE. Here immunoSEQ multiplex PCR was the method, and the copy in TCRdb shows in-frame clones only, minus some. The sample holds about 1.5 million clones, 98% seen once. The J gene is TRBJ2-1, the V gene TRBV5-8; tentatively, D is TRBD1 (6 bases). The specimen was naive CD4+ T cells sorted from blood. Subset noted: CD45RA+ positively selected. This clonotype was obtained from a man between 25 and 39 years old in good health. Written as DNA, the CDR3 is TGTGCCAGCAGCTTTTTGGACAGTATCAATGAGCAGTTCTTC. Residues: CASSFLDSINEQFF.